One sample yielded the 25 T cell receptor beta chains listed below, sequenced in a study of T-cell reconstitution after alpha-beta-depleted transplantation in children. Preparation of the TCRbeta library was carried out with unique molecular identifiers. MiXCR, run by TCRdb on the PCR reads, gives a single entry per CDR3 protein. The table records some 260,000 distinct CDR3 sequences, around 25% of them present only once. The sample consisted of PBMCs, mostly from graft donor cells, taken 360 days after TCRalphabeta/CD19-depleted stem cell transplant. These receptors all come from a female patient between 2 and 15 years old who had a stem cell transplant for congenital amegakaryocytic thrombocytopenia, so the T cells may come from the graft donor.

This clonotype has a handful of counts. V is TRBV12-3 or TRBV12-4 and J is TRBJ1-1; 9 bases are shared with TRBD1. The ends lost 4 bases at V and 11 bases at J; junction bases unmatched: 8. The CDR3 has 13 amino acids. DNA of the CDR3: TGTGCCAGCAGTTCCCAGCCGGGACAGGGTGCTTTCTTT. Translating gives CASSSQPGQGAFF.

Worth noting for this clonotype: One junction end disagrees with the germline gene, perhaps due to a read error. This chain links TRBV20-1 with TRBJ2-1; D possibly corresponds to TRBD1 (5 bases). Germline V gives CDR1 DFQATT, CDR2 SNEGSKA (reference sequence). The CDR3 runs to 14 residues. The CDR3 DNA reads as TGCAGTGCTAGAGAAGTGGGGCCCTACAATGAGGAGTTCTTC. Amino acid sequence: CSAREVGPYNEEFF.

The CDR3, as DNA: TGTGCCAGCAGCCCGGCCGGAGTCTACGAGCAGTACTTC. Encoded protein: CASSPAGVYEQYF. V usage is TRBV13 and J usage is TRBJ2-7; D ambiguous. Per the germline V gene, CDR1 is PRHDT and CDR2 is FYEKMQ (reference sequence). This CDR3 is 13 amino acids long. Between the trimmed V and J ends, which lost 5 bases and 3 bases, there was a span of 11 bases. The full variable domain, rest sourced from reference TRBV13 and TRBJ2-7, is AAGVIQSPRHLIKEKRETATLKCYPIPRHDTVYWYQQGPGQDPQFLISFYEKMQSDKGSIPDRFSAQQFSDYHSELNMSSLELGDSALYFCASSPAGVYEQYFGPGTRLTVT.

The V call is TRBV10-3, the J call TRBJ2-7; no firm D call. The V gene's germline CDR1 is ENHRY and CDR2 SYGVKD. The CDR3 is 12 residues long. V gave up 3 bases and J gave up 5 bases, with 8 bases separating them. CDR3 sequence reads: CAISDGLHEQYF. In DNA form, the CDR3 reads TGTGCCATCAGTGACGGTCTCCACGAGCAGTACTTC.

The V gene is TRBV29-1, the J gene TRBJ1-1; 8 nucleotides match TRBD1. J lost 1 base, V lost 7 bases, and 5 bases had no gene match. The CDR3 has 13 amino acids. Germline V gives CDR1 SQVTM, CDR2 ANQGSEA. For the CDR3, the DNA is TGCAGCGCCGGACAGGGCTCGAACACTGAAGCTTTCTTT. It specifies CSAGQGSNTEAFF.

The chain recombines TRBV5-1 with TRBJ1-6; D call uncertain. CDR1 and CDR2 (germline): SGHRS, YFSETQ. The V and J ends lost 0 bases and 10 bases respectively, with 5 bases between them. The CDR3 extends over 12 amino acids. This CDR3 is CASSLVGSPLHF. The CDR3 DNA reads as TGCGCCAGCAGCTTGGTAGGCTCACCCCTCCACTTT.

The chain uses TRBV12-3 or TRBV12-4 and TRBJ2-3, with D possibly matching TRBD2 (5 bases). V lost 5 bases and J lost 7, with 13 bases in between. This CDR3 is built from 13 residues. CDR3 DNA: TGTGCCAGCAGTCCGGGCGGGTGGTATACGCAGTATTTT. The encoded protein is CASSPGGWYTQYF.

As regards this clonotype: The junction departs from germline at one end; a sequencing error may be responsible. The V gene is TRBV29-1, the J gene TRBJ1-2; 7 positions match TRBD1. CDR1 and CDR2 from the germline V gene are SQVTM and ANQGSEA. This CDR3 contains 14 residues. CDR3 in amino acids: CSVEGAGGGYGYTF. DNA of the CDR3: TGCAGCGTCGAAGGGGCAGGGGGTGGCTATGGCTACACCTTC.

In its sample, this clonotype was seen a few times. V gene TRBV3-1 combines with J gene TRBJ2-1; D is unresolved. Trimming took 4 bases from V and 0 from J, leaving 13 bases between them. Germline V gives CDR1 LGHDT, CDR2 YNNKEL (reference sequence). This CDR3 comprises 16 residues. The CDR3, as DNA: TGTGCCAGCAGCCGGAAATTGGGAAGCTCCTACAATGAGCAGTTCTTC. Its translation is CASSRKLGSSYNEQFF.

V is TRBV28 and J is TRBJ2-7; maybe TRBD1 (6 bases). Germline V gene lookup returns CDR1 MDHEN and CDR2 SYDVKM. There are 15 residues in the CDR3. V was clipped by 5 bases and J by 5 bases, with 19 bases between them. CDR3: CASSPPTGTIDEQYF. In DNA form, the CDR3 reads TGTGCCAGCAGTCCACCCACAGGGACGATTGACGAGCAGTACTTC. Combining the CDR3 with reference TRBV28 and TRBJ2-7 gives the whole variable domain DVKVTQSSRYLVKRTGEKVFLECVQDMDHENMFWYRQDPGLGLRLIYFSYDVKMKEKGDIPEGYSVSREKKERFSLILESASTNQTSMYLCASSPPTGTIDEQYFGPGTRLTVT.

Only a few counts were recorded for this clonotype. The chain recombines TRBV25-1 with TRBJ2-3; D is possibly TRBD2 (6 bases). V was trimmed by 3 bases and J by 6 bases, leaving 16 bases between them. The CDR3 is made up of 15 amino acids. CDR1 and CDR2 (germline): MGHDK, SYGVNS. CDR3 region: CASSDSRDSGDTQYF. CDR3 nucleotide sequence: TGTGCCAGCAGTGACTCACGGGACTCCGGCGATACGCAGTATTTT.

The J gene is TRBJ2-5, the V gene TRBV5-1, with no clear D. From germline, CDR1 is SGHRS and CDR2 YFSETQ. The CDR3 contains 14 residues. The V end was cut by 0 bases, the J end by 7 bases, with 13 bases between. The CDR3 DNA sequence: TGCGCCAGCAGCTTGGTGCTCGAGATGACGACCCAGTACTTC. Its translation is CASSLVLEMTTQYF.

This rearrangement joins TRBV28 to TRBJ2-3, with 7 bases lining up with TRBD2. CDR1 and CDR2 from the germline V gene are MDHEN and SYDVKM. The CDR3 has 15 amino acids. With 2 bases clipped from V and 3 bases from J, the junction kept 5 bases outside the gene matches. This CDR3 is CASSLGGSGTDTQYF. The CDR3 DNA reads TGTGCCAGCAGTTTAGGCGGGAGCGGTACAGATACGCAGTATTTT.

This chain links TRBV5-1 with TRBJ2-1, with D unresolved. Per germline, CDR1 SGHRS and CDR2 YFSETQ. This CDR3 has 14 amino acids. V shed 4 bases and J shed 10 bases, with 18 bases lying between them. The CDR3 is CASSAAEPLGEQFF. The CDR3 DNA reads as TGCGCCAGCAGCGCTGCGGAGCCCCTGGGAGAGCAGTTCTTC.

This chain connects TRBV25-1 to TRBJ1-2; possible D gene TRBD1, 6 bases. In germline, CDR1 is MGHDK, CDR2 SYGVNS. This CDR3 comprises 11 residues. The V end lost 10 bases, the J end lost 6 bases, and 12 bases lay between the germline ends. CDR3 loop: CATTGTNGYTF. CDR3 sequence (DNA): TGTGCCACGACAGGTACCAATGGCTACACCTTC.

The chain carries TRBV5-1 and TRBJ2-7, with TRBD1 matching over 9 bases. V lost 0 bases and J lost 2; bases outside the gene matches: 3. The CDR3 length is 15 residues. Germline V lookup: CDR1 SGHRS, CDR2 YFSETQ. The CDR3 sequence is CASSLGGTGPYEQYF. CDR3 nucleotides: TGCGCCAGCAGCTTGGGCGGGACAGGGCCCTACGAGCAGTACTTC.

This sequence joins TRBV4-1 and TRBJ2-5; the match to TRBD2 covers 8 bases. V shed 0 bases, J shed 5 bases, and the junction held 11 bases outside the gene matches. Germline CDR1 reads MGHRA; CDR2 reads YSYEKL. CDR3 size: 17 residues. CDR3 sequence: CASSQESGGGLLETQYF. The CDR3 bases are TGCGCCAGCAGCCAAGAGAGTGGCGGGGGGCTTTTGGAGACCCAGTACTTC.

The CDR3 DNA reads TGTGCCAGCAGCCTGGGGCGGGGCGGCCCCTACGAGCAGTACTTC. The encoded protein is CASSLGRGGPYEQYF. This chain links TRBV7-6 with TRBJ2-7, with D possibly being TRBD2 (6 bases). V was trimmed by 5 bases and J by 2 bases, leaving 16 bases between them. Germline CDR1 reads SGHVS; CDR2 reads FNYEAQ. This CDR3 spans 15 amino acids. The entire variable domain, with the rest obtained from reference TRBV7-6 and TRBJ2-7, is as follows: GAGVSQSPRYKVTKRGQDVALRCDPISGHVSLYWYRQALGQGPEFLTYFNYEAQQDKSGLPNDRFSAERPEGSISTLTIQRTEQRDSAMYRCASSLGRGGPYEQYFGPGTRLTVT.

This clonotype was seen repeatedly, ten times or more. The genes are TRBV5-1 and TRBJ2-7; D not resolved. V dropped 5 bases and J dropped 6 bases, with 6 bases sitting between them. There are 10 residues in the CDR3. Germline CDR1 SGHRS, CDR2 YFSETQ. The DNA of the CDR3 is TGCGCCAGCAGTACCCTCGAGCAGTACTTC. Amino acid sequence: CASSTLEQYF.

DNA of the CDR3: TGTGCCAGCAGCCAATCGTTGCAGCTAGAAGCTTTCTTT. It translates to CASSQSLQLEAFF. The chain joins TRBV16 to TRBJ1-1; D remains unclear. The CDR3 has 13 amino acids. Germline lookup yields CDR1 KGHSY and CDR2 FQNENV. Trimming stripped 0 bases from V and 8 bases from J, with 10 bases between.

This clonotype has only a few counts. The rearrangement links TRBV12-3 or TRBV12-4 to TRBJ2-7; D possibly corresponds to TRBD2 (6 bases). The V and J ends lost 5 bases and 3 bases respectively, with 11 bases between them. CDR3 length: 13 amino acids. This CDR3 is CASSPGRDYEQYF. The CDR3 coding sequence is TGTGCCAGCAGTCCCGGGAGAGACTACGAGCAGTACTTC.

V gene TRBV4-1 combines with J gene TRBJ1-1; D not certain. V was cut by 2 bases and J by 3 bases, with 16 bases left in between. Germline V gene lookup returns CDR1 MGHRA and CDR2 YSYEKL. This CDR3 has 16 amino acids. CDR3 amino acids: CASSQLFRGLDTEAFF. For the CDR3, the DNA is TGCGCCAGCAGCCAACTCTTCCGGGGTCTGGACACTGAAGCTTTCTTT.

This clonotype occurred many times. V gene TRBV3-1 combines with J gene TRBJ2-7; 7 bases agree with TRBD1. The CDR3 runs 13 residues. With 4 bases clipped from V and 0 bases from J, the junction kept 0 bases outside the gene matches. CDR1 and CDR2 (germline): LGHDT, YNNKEL (reference sequence). DNA of the CDR3: TGTGCCAGCAGCCGGGACAGCTCCTACGAGCAGTACTTC. This translates into CASSRDSSYEQYF.

This clonotype appeared a few times. The chain uses TRBV28 and TRBJ2-4, with 11 bases that match TRBD2. V was pared by 6 bases and J by 0 bases, with 7 bases of the junction left unmatched. Germline-derived CDR1 and CDR2 are MDHEN and SYDVKM. CDR3 length: 17 residues. The CDR3 DNA follows: TGTGCCAGCAGCCTCGGGACTAGCGGACTAGCCAAAAACATTCAGTACTTC. This sequence encodes CASSLGTSGLAKNIQYF.

This clonotype was recorded at least ten times. V and J are TRBV6-6 and TRBJ1-4; 11 nucleotides agree with TRBD1. V was pared by 11 bases and J by 3 bases, with 2 bases of the junction left unmatched. The germline V gene encodes CDR1 MNHNY and CDR2 SVGAGI (reference sequence). This CDR3 has 13 residues. CDR3 sequence: CAGQGASNEKLFF. CDR3 nucleotide sequence: TGTGCCGGACAGGGGGCGTCTAATGAAAAACTGTTTTTT.